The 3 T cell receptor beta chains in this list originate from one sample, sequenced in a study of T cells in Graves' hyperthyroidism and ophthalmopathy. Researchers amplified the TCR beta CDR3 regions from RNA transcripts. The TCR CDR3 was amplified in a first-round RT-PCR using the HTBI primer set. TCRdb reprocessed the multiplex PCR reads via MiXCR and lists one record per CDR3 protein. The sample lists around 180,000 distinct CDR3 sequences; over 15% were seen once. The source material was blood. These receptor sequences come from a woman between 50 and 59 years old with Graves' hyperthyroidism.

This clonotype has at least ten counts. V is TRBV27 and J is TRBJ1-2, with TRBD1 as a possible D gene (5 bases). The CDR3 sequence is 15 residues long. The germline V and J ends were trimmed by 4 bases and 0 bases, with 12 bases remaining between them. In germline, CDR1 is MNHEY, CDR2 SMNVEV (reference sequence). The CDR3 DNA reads TGTGCCAGCAGTTCCTCCGGGACGGCTAACTATGGCTACACCTTC. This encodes CASSSSGTANYGYTF.

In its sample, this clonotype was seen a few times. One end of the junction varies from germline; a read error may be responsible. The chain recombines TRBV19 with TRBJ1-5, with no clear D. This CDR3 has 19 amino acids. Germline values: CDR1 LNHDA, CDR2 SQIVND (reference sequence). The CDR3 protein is CASSTAPIRLAHSNQSQHF. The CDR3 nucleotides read TGTGCCAGTAGTACAGCCCCTATCCGGTTGGCTCATAGCAATCAGTCCCAGCATTTT.

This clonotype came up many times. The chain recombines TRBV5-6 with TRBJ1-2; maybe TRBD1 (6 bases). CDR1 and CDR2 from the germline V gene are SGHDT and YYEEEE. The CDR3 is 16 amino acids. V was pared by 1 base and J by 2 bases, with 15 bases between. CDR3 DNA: TGTGCCAGCAGCTTGAAAGGGGACAACTACAACTATGGCTACACCTTC. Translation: CASSLKGDNYNYGYTF.